Listed here are 30 T cell receptor beta chains from one sample, sequenced in a study of beta chain features in type 1 diabetes. Reverse transcribing all isolated RNA meant expressed TCRB transcripts were sequenced. Clones were sequenced by immunoSEQ multiplex PCR, and TCRdb holds only the in-frame ones, with some missing. The sample yields 250,000 to 300,000 clones, less than 30% seen once. These receptors have no identified antigens. Study-wide results and limits: All four CD4+ subsets of Type 1 diabetes patients contained TCRB CDR3s that were moderately but significantly shorter.

Sequenced: naive CD4+ T cells from blood. These receptor sequences come from a young woman with type 1 diabetes.

This clone was seen just once. In nucleotides, the CDR3 is TGTGCCAGCAGCCCGACCGGGGGGCGGGAAGGCCCCCAGCATTTT. This encodes CASSPTGGREGPQHF. The gene calls are TRBV7-9 and TRBJ1-5; tentative D call: TRBD1 (6 bases). V lost 5 bases, J lost 10 bases, and 21 bases lay in between. Germline CDR1 SEHNR, CDR2 FQNEAQ (reference sequence). The CDR3 consists of 15 residues.

This clone was observed a handful of times. The chain recombines TRBV4-1 with TRBJ2-4; 16 bases agree with TRBD2. Trimming took 3 bases from V and 4 from J; bases not matched to a gene: 12. The V gene's germline CDR1 is MGHRA and CDR2 YSYEKL. The CDR3 loop spans 20 amino acids. The CDR3 is CASSQSGLAGGPETKNIQYF. CDR3 nucleotides: TGCGCCAGCAGCCAGTCGGGACTAGCGGGAGGGCCCGAGACAAAAAACATTCAGTACTTC.

This chain uses TRBV28 with TRBJ2-3; D could derive from TRBD1 or TRBD2 (5 bases each). Trimming cost V 10 bases and J 5 bases, with 25 bases left between them. The CDR3 is 16 amino acids. Germline V gene sequence: CDR1 MDHEN, CDR2 SYDVKM. The CDR3, as DNA: TGTGCCACCAGAGGGCCCAAGTGGGGCGTTGTAGATACGCAGTATTTT. Protein product: CATRGPKWGVVDTQYF.

V usage is TRBV7-6 and J usage is TRBJ1-5; a weak D match, TRBD1 (6 bases). CDR1 is SGHVS, CDR2 FNYEAQ, per germline. The CDR3 covers 16 residues. The V and J ends lost 5 bases and 4 bases respectively, with 18 bases between them. The chain's CDR3 is CASSLRGGAGNQPQHF. In DNA, the CDR3 is TGTGCCAGCAGCCTTCGGGGGGGGGCTGGAAATCAGCCCCAGCATTTT.

This chain links TRBV5-4 with TRBJ2-4, with 7 bases identical to TRBD2. The CDR3 extends over 14 amino acids. V shed 4 bases, J shed 9 bases, and the junction held 10 bases outside the gene matches. In germline, CDR1 is SGHNT, CDR2 YYREEE (reference sequence). CDR3 DNA: TGTGCCAGCAGCCTTAGCGGGCCAGCGGCCATTCAGTACTTC. It translates to CASSLSGPAAIQYF.

In its sample, this clone was seen a few times. The chain recombines TRBV19 with TRBJ1-1, with D uncertain. The V gene lost 0 bases and the J gene lost 3 bases, with 11 bases spanning the gap. Germline-derived CDR1 and CDR2 are LNHDA and SQIVND (reference sequence). This CDR3 is built from 15 residues. The CDR3 DNA sequence: TGTGCCAGTAGTATAGACGGCCCACGGGACACTGAAGCTTTCTTT. Its protein is CASSIDGPRDTEAFF.

This clone was seen more than once but under ten times. The chain is built from TRBV29-1 and TRBJ1-2; D call uncertain. Per germline, CDR1 SQVTM and CDR2 ANQGSEA. V shed 6 bases and J shed 8 bases, with 19 bases lying between them. This CDR3 contains 13 residues. The CDR3 protein is CSVLGQAPGGYTF. CDR3 nucleotides: TGCAGCGTGCTTGGGCAGGCCCCGGGGGGCTACACCTTC.

V usage is TRBV27 and J usage is TRBJ2-1; D gene unclear. In germline, CDR1 is MNHEY, CDR2 SMNVEV (reference sequence). This CDR3 has 16 amino acids. The V end was cut by 7 bases, the J end by 0 bases, with 16 bases between. The CDR3 bases are TGTGCCAGCACCCCATTTACTGCGCGCTCCTACAATGAGCAGTTCTTC. Amino acids: CASTPFTARSYNEQFF.

The chain recombines TRBV28 with TRBJ2-3; TRBD2 aligns across 8 bases. Unmatched junction bases numbered 7, after V lost 6 bases and J lost 2 bases. The CDR3 loop spans 15 amino acids. Germline-derived CDR1 and CDR2 are MDHEN and SYDVKM. The CDR3 DNA reads as TGTGCCAGCAGGCCGACTAGCGTATTCACAGATACGCAGTATTTT. Encoded protein: CASRPTSVFTDTQYF.

The chain links TRBV23-1 to TRBJ1-5; 7 bases align to TRBD1. TRBV23-1 is labeled an ORF, and its function is uncertain. After removal of 5 bases from V and 3 bases from J, the junction contained 10 bases not matched to a gene. The CDR3 runs 16 residues. In DNA, the CDR3 is TGCGCCAGCAGTAGAAACCGGGACAGCTTCAATCAGCCCCAGCATTTT. Its translation is CASSRNRDSFNQPQHF.

The chain joins TRBV10-3 to TRBJ1-5; D gene ambiguous. From germline, CDR1 is ENHRY and CDR2 SYGVKD. The CDR3 is made up of 14 amino acids. Trimming took 8 bases from V and 1 from J, leaving 12 bases between them. The CDR3 DNA reads as TGTGCCATCGCGGGAATCGGCAGCAATCAGCCCCAGCATTTT. It encodes CAIAGIGSNQPQHF.

The V and J genes are TRBV2 and TRBJ1-1; tentative D call: TRBD1 (5 bases). The germline CDR1 and CDR2 sequences are SNHLY and FYNNEI. The CDR3 consists of 15 residues. V was clipped by 2 bases and J by 0 bases, with 10 bases between them. The CDR3 DNA follows: TGTGCCAGCAGTGAACAGGGCGGAATGAACACTGAAGCTTTCTTT. Encoded protein: CASSEQGGMNTEAFF.

In its sample, this clone was seen a few times. V is TRBV29-1 and J is TRBJ2-7, with 7 positions matching TRBD1. V shed 6 bases, J shed 3 bases, and the junction held 11 bases outside the gene matches. The germline V gene has CDR1 SQVTM and CDR2 ANQGSEA. This CDR3 has 14 amino acids. CDR3: CSVPTRQGNYEQYF. For the CDR3, the DNA is TGCAGCGTACCTACCCGACAGGGTAACTACGAGCAGTACTTC.

The J gene is TRBJ2-7, the V gene TRBV28; 7 positions agree with TRBD2. The junction had 7 bases not matched to a gene; V was cut back by 4 bases and J by 4 bases. The CDR3 length is 14 residues. Germline values: CDR1 MDHEN, CDR2 SYDVKM. The CDR3 reads CASSSGTKLYEQYF. As DNA, the CDR3 is TGTGCCAGCAGTTCAGGGACTAAACTGTACGAGCAGTACTTC.

This clone was counted a few times. The gene calls are TRBV9 and TRBJ2-1, with a possible D match to TRBD2 (5 bases). Trimming stripped 0 bases from V and 10 bases from J, with 14 bases between. This CDR3 spans 14 amino acids. Germline values: CDR1 SGDLS, CDR2 YYNGEE. The CDR3 loop reads CASSVARARTEQFF. CDR3 sequence (DNA): TGTGCCAGCAGCGTAGCGCGGGCTAGGACGGAGCAGTTCTTC. Variable domain in full (rest from reference TRBV9 and TRBJ2-1): DSGVTQTPKHLITATGQRVTLRCSPRSGDLSVYWYQQSLDQGLQFLIQYYNGEERAKGNILERFSAQQFPDLHSELNLSSLELGDSALYFCASSVARARTEQFFGPGTRLTVL.

The rearrangement uses TRBV7-3 and TRBJ2-5; the D is unclear. The CDR3 covers 13 residues. V gave up 3 bases and J gave up 2 bases, with 7 bases separating them. Germline V CDR1 and CDR2: SGHTA, FQGTGA. CDR3: CASSFGSQETQYF. Here the CDR3 DNA reads TGTGCCAGCAGCTTCGGGTCTCAAGAGACCCAGTACTTC.

The chain employs TRBV6-6 and TRBJ2-1, with a possible D match to TRBD1 (5 bases). This CDR3 comprises 16 residues. V was trimmed by 6 bases and J by 6 bases, leaving 21 bases between them. Germline V gives CDR1 MNHNY, CDR2 SVGAGI (reference sequence). This CDR3 is CASRATGEPSSNEQFF. The CDR3 coding sequence is TGTGCCAGCAGGGCTACAGGAGAACCTTCGAGCAATGAGCAGTTCTTC.

A few counts support this clone. J is TRBJ1-2 and V is TRBV25-1; 9 nucleotides agree with TRBD1. The germline CDR1 and CDR2 sequences are MGHDK and SYGVNS. CDR3 length equals 16 residues. V lost 6 bases, J lost 4 bases, and 12 bases stayed unmatched. In DNA form, the CDR3 reads TGTGCCAGCAGCGGACAGGGGTCCTCTCTACCCTATGGCTACACCTTC. Amino acids: CASSGQGSSLPYGYTF.

J is TRBJ2-5 and V is TRBV9; D gene uncertain. Germline lookup yields CDR1 SGDLS and CDR2 YYNGEE. The CDR3 length is 13 residues. Trimming cost V 3 bases and J 4 bases, with 10 bases left between them. The CDR3 here is CASSGAPRETQYF. The CDR3 nucleotides read TGTGCCAGCAGCGGGGCCCCTCGAGAGACCCAGTACTTC.

This clone was detected a few times. This chain links TRBV30 with TRBJ2-7; maybe TRBD1 (5 bases). The CDR3 is 13 residues long. Trimming stripped 4 bases from V and 2 bases from J, with 12 bases between. Germline V CDR1 and CDR2: GTSNPN, SVGIG (reference sequence). CDR3 DNA sequence: TGTGCCTGGAACCCGGACATTACCTACGAGCAGTACTTC. Its translation: CAWNPDITYEQYF.

The rearrangement uses TRBV2 and TRBJ2-4; D is perhaps TRBD1 (7 bases). Between the trimmed V and J ends, which lost 6 bases and 1 base, there was a span of 10 bases. Germline lookup yields CDR1 SNHLY and CDR2 FYNNEI. The CDR3 is made up of 14 amino acids. The CDR3 spells CASRGGGAKNIQYF. In DNA, the CDR3 is TGTGCCAGCAGAGGAGGGGGCGCCAAAAACATTCAGTACTTC.

The chain is built from TRBV4-1 and TRBJ2-5, with 10 bases matching TRBD2. The CDR3 runs 19 residues. The trim removed 2 bases at V and 0 bases at J, leaving 12 bases unmatched. CDR1 and CDR2 (germline): MGHRA, YSYEKL. The CDR3: CASSQNLLLAGDNQETQYF. CDR3 in DNA: TGCGCCAGCAGCCAAAATCTCCTTCTAGCGGGGGACAACCAAGAGACCCAGTACTTC.

The table lists this clone with a few counts. The chain uses TRBV27 and TRBJ2-7, with a weak D call TRBD1 (6 bases). Germline lookup yields CDR1 MNHEY and CDR2 SMNVEV (reference sequence). The V gene lost 3 bases and the J gene lost 5 bases, with 8 bases spanning the gap. The CDR3 spans 12 residues. The CDR3, as DNA: TGTGCCAGCAGTTTGACAGGTCACGAGCAGTACTTC. It yields the protein CASSLTGHEQYF.

V and J are TRBV27 and TRBJ2-2; 9 bases align to TRBD2. The CDR3 length is 16 residues. CDR1 MNHEY and CDR2 SMNVEV come from the germline V gene (reference sequence). J gave up 6 bases and V 3 bases, and 8 bases lay outside the gene matches. The CDR3 loop reads CASSFLRTSVSGELFF. In nucleotides, the CDR3 is TGTGCCAGCAGTTTCCTCCGGACTAGCGTCTCCGGGGAGCTGTTTTTT.

The J gene is TRBJ1-5, the V gene TRBV30, with 10 bases aligning to TRBD1. Germline lookup yields CDR1 GTSNPN and CDR2 SVGIG (reference sequence). The CDR3 is made up of 16 amino acids. The V gene end was trimmed by 1 base and the J gene end by 3 bases; junction bases not matched to a gene: 6. The CDR3 nucleotides read TGTGCCTGGAGTGGACAGGGGGCGCGGGACAATCAGCCCCAGCATTTT. Translating gives CAWSGQGARDNQPQHF.

Only a few counts were recorded for this clone. V is TRBV7-2 and J is TRBJ2-1; 9 bases line up with TRBD2. Germline V gene lookup returns CDR1 SGHTA and CDR2 FQGNSA. The CDR3 has 15 amino acids. V trimming: 5 bases; J trimming: 7 bases; junction bases outside the gene matches: 9. In DNA, the CDR3 is TGTGCCAGCAGCACGACTAGCGGATGGGGGAATGAGCAGTTCTTC. The encoded protein is CASSTTSGWGNEQFF.

The genes are TRBV2 and TRBJ1-1; 8 bases are a match to TRBD1. The CDR3 sequence is 16 residues long. From germline, CDR1 is SNHLY and CDR2 FYNNEI. V was pared by 4 bases and J by 0 bases, with 7 bases of the junction left unmatched. The CDR3 DNA reads as TGTGCCAGCAGTGTTATCCGGACAGGGCTGAACACTGAAGCTTTCTTT. This codes for CASSVIRTGLNTEAFF.

V is TRBV5-4 and J is TRBJ1-1; no firm D call. The germline V gene has CDR1 SGHNT and CDR2 YYREEE (reference sequence). This CDR3 region has 13 residues. The V gene lost 2 bases and the J gene lost 3 bases, with 8 bases spanning the gap. DNA of the CDR3: TGTGCCAGCAGCTTCGAGAGGGACACTGAAGCTTTCTTT. It is translated as CASSFERDTEAFF.

This clone came up a few times. The chain is built from TRBV9 and TRBJ2-1; no clear D. Trimming cost V 0 bases and J 5 bases, with 9 bases left between them. The CDR3 has 14 residues. In germline, CDR1 is SGDLS, CDR2 YYNGEE. The chain's CDR3 is CASSVGNRNNEQFF. CDR3 nucleotides: TGTGCCAGCAGCGTAGGTAATAGAAACAATGAGCAGTTCTTC. The full variable domain, its missing parts supplied by reference TRBV9 and TRBJ2-1, is DSGVTQTPKHLITATGQRVTLRCSPRSGDLSVYWYQQSLDQGLQFLIQYYNGEERAKGNILERFSAQQFPDLHSELNLSSLELGDSALYFCASSVGNRNNEQFFGPGTRLTVL.

This clone was picked up a small number of times. This sequence joins TRBV7-2 and TRBJ1-5; D not resolved. The CDR3 contains 14 residues. Germline CDR1 is SGHTA and CDR2 is FQGNSA. V gave up 2 bases and J gave up 2 bases, with 7 bases separating them. The CDR3 nucleotides are TGTGCCAGCAGCTTACGGGAGGGCAATCAGCCCCAGCATTTT. Translation: CASSLREGNQPQHF.